This entry is about one T cell receptor beta chain. This clone was detected once. Its cognate antigen has yet to be identified. Per-nucleotide qualities are absent, and no much larger clonotype sits a single base away. Other DNA sequences within the sample encode an identical CDR3. One collaborating source in Seattle enrolled patients while the patients were actively infected and followed the patients over time throughout the course of disease. The collaborating institutions used their own protocols to collect whole blood in K2EDTA tubes. For TCRbeta analysis, collaborator samples were shipped as frozen whole blood, as isolated PBMCs, or as DNA extracted from either sample type. This entry comes from a study of blood T cell repertoires in COVID-19 (dated by TCRdb to about 2020). At the level of the whole study: Samples from collaborators originated in the United States, Italy and Spain and spanned both the acute and convalescent phases of COVID-19. The prospective study material was composed of cDNA or gDNA derived from T cells, B-cell-depleted T cells, or PBMCs. The dataset comprised deeply sampled blood TCRbeta repertoires from subjects exposed to, actively infected with, or recovered from COVID-19. A freely available public database, intended as a resource for researchers studying the immune response to SARS-CoV-2, is where the repertoires were released. Samples came from the ongoing ImmuneRACE study (first 160 participants) plus 1,254 subjects from 6 global collaborators. The sample metadata nearly always contained a de-identified subject ID, COVID-19 status, age in years and sex. Where available, HLA class I and class II types were taken from metadata supplied by the sample provider and were not determined by assay-based typing. Broader findings and caveats from the paper: Clinical and demographic metadata were provided uncurated, with the amount varying by source and participant.

TCRbeta CDR3 regions were amplified from genomic DNA using the immunoSEQ Assay, a bias-controlled multiplex PCR. The original pipeline was this. Nucleated cell counts per sample were estimated from amplification of reference gene primers within the assay. To quantify the absolute abundance of each unique TCRbeta CDR3 rearrangement, sequence reads were collapsed and filtered. For each sample, productive Simpson clonality was calculated as the square root of Simpson's diversity index over productive rearrangements. TCRdb holds this immuneACCESS table with in-frame rearrangements only. Some clones are missing; in checked studies, unresolved V genes explain under half, and the rest has no known cause. V and J calls and clone size come straight from that table; D and trimming were deduced from the DNA. The sample records 45,000 or so clones, over 70% of which are singletons. The ten largest clones add up to about 2% of the sample.

For CDR1 and CDR2, the germline V gene lists MDHEN and SYDVKM. The CDR3 measures 13 amino acids from cysteine to phenylalanine. Solely the CDR3 DNA is kept, with 39 bases framed from the first base. Cut back by 2 bases and 6 bases, the V and J ends lie 9 bases apart. Recombination linked TRBV28 to TRBJ2-3, with the D segment identity uncertain. The TCR was taken from a woman older than 75 with COVID-19, enrolled during active disease. The material sequenced was peripheral blood. The CDR3 region reads CASSLGLLDTQYF. The DNA reads TGTGCCAGCAGTTTAGGGCTACTTGATACGCAGTATTTT.